Presented here are 27 T cell receptor beta chains from one specimen sequenced in a study of T-cell memory formation after mild COVID-19. TCRdb passed the 5' RACE reads through MiXCR, listing each CDR3 protein once. The sample has approximately 450,000 distinct CDR3 sequences, roughly 18% seen once. Sequencing was performed on PBMCs or a T cell subset sorted from them (not recorded which). These receptors all stem from an adult woman who had mild COVID-19 (a few samples of this study predate the infection). Cell type and time point are not known.

In its sample, this clonotype was seen a few times. The chain links TRBV7-6 to TRBJ1-3; no clear D gene. Germline values: CDR1 SGHVS, CDR2 FNYEAQ. This CDR3 region has 15 residues. V was clipped by 7 bases and J by 1 base, with 14 bases between them. CDR3 DNA: TGTGCCAGCACCCTGGACGGCACATCTGGAAACACCATATATTTT. As protein: CASTLDGTSGNTIYF.

The chain has TRBV24-1 and TRBJ2-7; possible D gene TRBD2, 6 bases. V was trimmed by 1 base and J by 9 bases, leaving 12 bases between them. From germline, CDR1 is KGHDR and CDR2 SFDVKD. This CDR3 spans 13 amino acids. This CDR3 reads CATSDLGLRGQYF. DNA of the CDR3: TGTGCCACCAGTGATTTAGGACTACGAGGGCAGTACTTC.

This clonotype was counted between two and nine times. The V gene is TRBV6-2 or TRBV6-3, the J gene TRBJ2-1; TRBD2 agrees at 11 bases. After removal of 6 bases from V and 8 bases from J, the junction contained 3 bases not matched to a gene. The CDR3 length is 13 residues. The V gene's germline CDR1 is MNHEY and CDR2 SVGEGT. The CDR3 protein is CASRIAGGDEQFF. In nucleotides, the CDR3 is TGTGCCAGCAGGATAGCGGGGGGGGATGAGCAGTTCTTC.

The table lists this clonotype with many counts. The V gene is TRBV9, the J gene TRBJ1-1; weak D call: TRBD1 (5 bases). Trimming took off 0 bases at V and 1 base at J, with 7 bases between the two ends. The V gene's germline CDR1 is SGDLS and CDR2 YYNGEE. The CDR3 covers 14 residues. This chain's CDR3 is CASSVGQGNTEAFF. In DNA, the CDR3 is TGTGCCAGCAGCGTAGGGCAGGGGAACACTGAAGCTTTCTTT.

This chain connects TRBV9 to TRBJ2-7; 10 positions match TRBD2. The J segment lost 2 bases and the V segment lost 0 bases, leaving 8 bases of the junction unmatched. CDR1 is SGDLS, CDR2 YYNGEE, per germline. The CDR3 is 17 amino acids. The CDR3 DNA sequence: TGTGCCAGCAGCGTAGGACGGGGACTAGCGTCAACCTACGAGCAGTACTTC. Its translation: CASSVGRGLASTYEQYF.

The chain links TRBV7-6 to TRBJ2-2, with TRBD1 matching over 10 bases. From germline, CDR1 is SGHVS and CDR2 FNYEAQ. The CDR3 sequence is 19 residues long. V shed 2 bases and J 4 bases; nucleotides not matched to a gene: 13. The CDR3 reads CASSLISPGQGIFTGELFF. The DNA of the CDR3 is TGTGCCAGCAGCTTAATTTCCCCGGGACAGGGGATTTTCACCGGGGAGCTGTTTTTT.

This clonotype was seen more than once but under ten times. This sequence joins TRBV9 and TRBJ2-5, with 7 bases that match TRBD2. The CDR3 runs to 14 residues. The junction had 4 bases not matched to a gene; V was cut back by 4 bases and J by 1 base. CDR1 is SGDLS and CDR2 is YYNGEE in the germline V gene. CDR3 protein: CASSPASGQETQYF. CDR3 DNA: TGTGCCAGCAGCCCCGCTAGCGGCCAAGAGACCCAGTACTTC.

This clonotype has a handful of counts. V usage is TRBV7-8 and J usage is TRBJ1-2; no reliable D call. Germline lookup yields CDR1 SGHVS and CDR2 FQNEAQ. The V end lost 4 bases, the J end lost 4 bases, and 13 bases lay between the germline ends. The CDR3 spans 14 residues. DNA of the CDR3: TGTGCCAGCAGCTCCCGGTGGGAGATCTATGGCTACACCTTC. This gives the protein CASSSRWEIYGYTF.

The chain couples TRBV10-3 to TRBJ2-5; 8 bases map to TRBD1. Germline values: CDR1 ENHRY, CDR2 SYGVKD. The CDR3 extends over 15 amino acids. V lost 2 bases, J lost 5 bases, and 7 bases stayed unmatched. The CDR3 coding sequence is TGTGCCATCAGTGAGCGGACGTACAGGGGGGAGACCCAGTACTTC. Residues: CAISERTYRGETQYF.

This clonotype was seen a few times. The chain employs TRBV7-9 and TRBJ2-6; D is tentatively TRBD1 or TRBD2 (5 bases each). Trimming cost V 2 bases and J 1 base, with 12 bases left between them. The CDR3 is made up of 17 amino acids. Germline CDR1 and CDR2: SEHNR and FQNEAQ (reference sequence). CDR3: CASSLQGGGSGANVLTF. In DNA form, the CDR3 reads TGTGCCAGCAGCTTACAGGGTGGAGGATCTGGGGCCAACGTCCTGACTTTC.

This clonotype has a handful of counts. The junction differs from germline at one of its ends, possibly a read error. The J gene is TRBJ2-5, the V gene TRBV5-6; D may be TRBD2 (6 bases). The CDR3 has 14 amino acids. Germline V gives CDR1 SGHDT, CDR2 YYEEEE. The CDR3 nucleotides read TGTGCCAGCAGCTTGGTGGTCGGAGGCGCGGGAAGGAGCTTC. It is translated as CASSLVVGGAGRSF.

There are a few counts of this clonotype. The chain couples TRBV12-3 or TRBV12-4 to TRBJ2-3; D ambiguous. V was trimmed by 3 bases and J by 1 base, leaving 8 bases between them. The CDR3 spans 14 residues. The CDR3 here is CASSFPLRTDTQYF. In DNA form, the CDR3 reads TGTGCCAGCAGTTTCCCCCTACGCACAGATACGCAGTATTTT.

The chain couples TRBV10-3 to TRBJ1-1; 8 nucleotides align to TRBD1. This CDR3 spans 16 amino acids. From germline, CDR1 is ENHRY and CDR2 SYGVKD. After removal of 4 bases from V and 4 bases from J, the junction contained 11 bases not matched to a gene. CDR3 protein: CAISGDQGARSTEAFF. For the CDR3, the DNA is TGTGCCATCAGTGGGGATCAGGGGGCAAGAAGCACTGAAGCTTTCTTT.

The V and J genes are TRBV29-1 and TRBJ2-3; 10 nucleotides line up with TRBD2. The CDR3 has 15 residues. CDR1 is SQVTM, CDR2 ANQGSEA, per germline. V shed 6 bases, J shed 3 bases, and the junction held 9 bases outside the gene matches. CDR3 amino acids: CSVRRTSGSTDTQYF. For the CDR3, the DNA is TGCAGCGTCCGACGGACTAGCGGCAGTACAGATACGCAGTATTTT.

This clonotype was observed a handful of times. The rearrangement uses TRBV12-3 or TRBV12-4 and TRBJ2-7; 8 bases line up with TRBD2. This CDR3 is 15 amino acids long. The V and J ends lost 4 bases and 5 bases, in that order; junction bases with no gene match: 10. In DNA, the CDR3 is TGTGCCAGCAGTTCGATACTAGCGGCCGCTAACGAGCAGTACTTC. This gives the protein CASSSILAAANEQYF.

A few counts support this clonotype. This chain uses TRBV5-1 with TRBJ2-7; 8 bases match TRBD2. The V gene end was trimmed by 7 bases and the J gene end by 2 bases; junction bases not matched to a gene: 8. CDR1 SGHRS and CDR2 YFSETQ come from the germline V gene. The CDR3 contains 14 residues. The CDR3 nucleotides are TGCGCCAGCGGAGTTTCGGGAGGGACCTACGAGCAGTACTTC. It codes for CASGVSGGTYEQYF.

This clonotype was recorded many times. The rearrangement links TRBV5-5 to TRBJ2-2, with 9 bases fitting TRBD1. Germline-derived CDR1 and CDR2 are SGHKS and YYEKEE (reference sequence). V was pared by 4 bases and J by 4 bases, with 5 bases of the junction left unmatched. The CDR3 is made up of 15 amino acids. The CDR3 coding sequence is TGTGCCAGCAGCGTGGGACAGGGATTCACCGGGGAGCTGTTTTTT. Translating gives CASSVGQGFTGELFF. Full variable domain (remainder filled in from reference TRBV5-5 and TRBJ2-2): DAGVTQSPTHLIKTRGQQVTLRCSPISGHKSVSWYQQVLGQGPQFIFQYYEKEERGRGNFPDRFSARQFPNYSSELNVNALLLGDSALYLCASSVGQGFTGELFFGEGSRLTVL.

This clonotype was seen many times. This sequence joins TRBV5-1 and TRBJ2-7, with 9 positions matching TRBD1. V dropped 4 bases and J dropped 5; count of bases not matched to a gene: 10. CDR3 size: 15 residues. Germline values: CDR1 SGHRS, CDR2 YFSETQ. CDR3 nucleotide sequence: TGCGCCAGCAGCGGGAGAGGGACAGGGTACGACGAGCAGTACTTC. Amino acids: CASSGRGTGYDEQYF. Using reference TRBV5-1 and TRBJ2-7 for the parts outside the CDR3, the full variable domain is KAGVTQTPRYLIKTRGQQVTLSCSPISGHRSVSWYQQTPGQGLQFLFEYFSETQRNKGNFPGRFSGRQFSNSRSEMNVSTLELGDSALYLCASSGRGTGYDEQYFGPGTRLTVT.

V usage is TRBV6-2 or TRBV6-3 and J usage is TRBJ1-1, with D possibly matching TRBD1 (5 bases). V was shortened by 8 bases and J by 6 bases, with 22 bases between the two germline ends. The CDR3 extends over 15 amino acids. Germline values: CDR1 MNHEY, CDR2 SVGEGT. The CDR3 bases are TGTGCCAGCTACGGGTACGGGGCGAGGAGGTCTGAAGCTTTCTTT. Translating gives CASYGYGARRSEAFF.

This clonotype was observed a handful of times. The chain combines TRBV6-2 or TRBV6-3 with TRBJ2-5, with D possibly matching TRBD2 (5 bases). This CDR3 comprises 15 residues. Germline-derived CDR1 and CDR2 are MNHEY and SVGEGT. V lost 6 bases, J lost 0 bases, and 14 bases lay in between. This chain's CDR3 is CASSRGGGYQETQYF. CDR3 nucleotide sequence: TGTGCCAGCAGCCGAGGAGGAGGTTACCAAGAGACCCAGTACTTC.

The gene calls are TRBV28 and TRBJ1-4, with 7 bases fitting TRBD1. J was trimmed by 5 bases and V by 7 bases; bases with no gene match: 10. Germline V lookup: CDR1 MDHEN, CDR2 SYDVKM. This CDR3 is built from 15 residues. This CDR3 is CASKVQGRRNEKLFF. The DNA of the CDR3 is TGTGCCAGCAAGGTACAGGGGCGGAGAAATGAAAAACTGTTTTTT.

This rearrangement joins TRBV27 to TRBJ2-3, with 7 bases identical to TRBD1. There are 18 residues in the CDR3. V lost 2 bases, J lost 1 base, and 12 bases stayed unmatched. CDR1 and CDR2 (germline): MNHEY, SMNVEV (reference sequence). This CDR3 reads CASSLRHPDTGGTDTQYF. CDR3 sequence (DNA): TGTGCCAGCAGTTTACGGCATCCCGATACAGGGGGCACAGATACGCAGTATTTT.

This clonotype was picked up many times. This chain uses TRBV9 with TRBJ2-7, with TRBD1 matching 9 bases. CDR1 is SGDLS and CDR2 is YYNGEE in the germline V gene. The CDR3 contains 14 residues. The V and J ends lost 6 bases and 4 bases, in that order; junction bases with no gene match: 8. The CDR3 sequence: CASNSGQGSYEQYF. In DNA, the CDR3 is TGTGCCAGCAATAGCGGACAGGGGTCATACGAGCAGTACTTC.

The chain employs TRBV30 and TRBJ2-2; tentative D call: TRBD1 (5 bases). V shed 2 bases and J shed 5 bases, with 9 bases lying between them. The CDR3 is 13 residues long. Germline V lookup: CDR1 GTSNPN, CDR2 SVGIG (reference sequence). Here the CDR3 DNA reads TGTGCCTGGAGTTCCAGGGTAACCGGGGAGCTGTTTTTT. It is translated as CAWSSRVTGELFF.

This chain connects TRBV27 to TRBJ2-7, with 10 bases lining up with TRBD1. V gave up 0 bases and J gave up 6 bases; unmatched junction bases: 5. The CDR3 contains 15 residues. The V gene's germline CDR1 is MNHEY and CDR2 SMNVEV (reference sequence). In DNA form, the CDR3 reads TGTGCCAGCAGTTTATCTCGGGACAGGGGACGCGAGCAGTACTTC. Its protein is CASSLSRDRGREQYF.

This chain joins TRBV29-1 and TRBJ2-1, with 11 bases lining up with TRBD2. The CDR3 has 15 residues. V lost 7 bases, J lost 6 bases, and 11 bases stayed unmatched. Per the germline V gene, CDR1 is SQVTM and CDR2 is ANQGSEA. The CDR3, as DNA: TGCAGCGCCGAAATAAGTAGCGGGAGGGTCAATGAGCAGTTCTTC. Amino acids: CSAEISSGRVNEQFF.

The chain uses TRBV19 and TRBJ2-5, with 8 bases fitting TRBD1. After removal of 7 bases from V and 5 bases from J, the junction contained 15 bases not matched to a gene. Germline CDR1 is LNHDA and CDR2 is SQIVND (reference sequence). CDR3 size: 16 residues. Here the CDR3 DNA reads TGTGCCAGTAAGCCCCAATTGACAGGGGCGGGGGAGACCCAGTACTTC. This sequence encodes CASKPQLTGAGETQYF.